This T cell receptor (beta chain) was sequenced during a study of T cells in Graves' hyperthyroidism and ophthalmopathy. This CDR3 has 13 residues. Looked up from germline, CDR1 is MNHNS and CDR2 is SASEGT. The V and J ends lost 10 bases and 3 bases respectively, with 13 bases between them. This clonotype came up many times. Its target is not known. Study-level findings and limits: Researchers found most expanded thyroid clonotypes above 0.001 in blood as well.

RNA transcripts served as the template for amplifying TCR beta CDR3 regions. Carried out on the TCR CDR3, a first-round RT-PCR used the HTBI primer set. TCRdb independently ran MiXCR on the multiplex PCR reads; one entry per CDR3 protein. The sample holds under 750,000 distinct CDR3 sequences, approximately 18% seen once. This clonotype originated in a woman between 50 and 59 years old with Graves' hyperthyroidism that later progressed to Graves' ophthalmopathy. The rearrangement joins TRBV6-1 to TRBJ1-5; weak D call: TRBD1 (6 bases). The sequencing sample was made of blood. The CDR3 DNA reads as TGTGCCACCCAAAGGGGGAACAATCAGCCCCAGCATTTT. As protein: CATQRGNNQPQHF.